Listed below are T cell receptor beta chains from one sample, sequenced in a study of T cell responses to AZD1222 COVID-19 vaccine. The repertoire was sequenced with immunoSEQ multiplex PCR; TCRdb's copy has only in-frame clones and lacks some. This table has about 79,000 clones, approximately 90% appearing once. The sequences come from peripheral blood, collected on day 0 of MenACWY control vaccination. These receptors originate from an adult in good health. Each CDR3 is given with its conserved first and last residue. The D gene is left open where the match is weak. Some rows have no size entry. The others give once, few or many, or a class for an expanded clone.

size,J,V,D,DNA,CDR3
NA,TRBJ2-1,TRBV10-2,NA,TGCGCCAGCAGTGACACATTGAATGAGCAGTTCTTC,CASSDTLNEQFF
NA,TRBJ2-7,TRBV7-8,TRBD1,TGTGCCAGCAGGAACCGACAGGGGGCGAGGGAGCAGTACTTC,CASRNRQGAREQYF
NA,TRBJ2-3,TRBV11-1,NA,TGTGCCAGCAGCTTTAGGGACTCCCCCACAGATACGCAGTATTTT,CASSFRDSPTDTQYF
few,TRBJ2-2,TRBV7-9,NA,TGTGCCAGCAGCTTAGGGACCTGGATGGACACCGGGGAGCTGTTTTTT,CASSLGTWMDTGELFF
NA,TRBJ2-1,TRBV2,TRBD2,TGTGCCAGCAGTGGTACTAGCGGGAGAGGGGTCTTC,CASSGTSGRGVF
NA,TRBJ2-7,TRBV4-2,TRBD1,TGTGCCAGCAGCCCCGGAGGACAGGGTTACGAGCAGTACTTC,CASSPGGQGYEQYF
NA,TRBJ2-1,TRBV10-3,NA,TGTGCCATCAGTGTGCGGGAACCTGCCTACAATGAGCAGTTCTTC,CAISVREPAYNEQFF
NA,TRBJ1-3,TRBV7-9,NA,TGTGCCAGCAGCTTATCCGACCGCAGCTCTGGAAACACCATATATTTT,CASSLSDRSSGNTIYF
NA,TRBJ1-1,TRBV5-1,TRBD1,TGCGCCAGCAGCACACAGGGGGGTACTGAAGCTTTCTTT,CASSTQGGTEAFF
NA,TRBJ1-4,TRBV14,NA,TGTGCCAGCAGCCAAGATATAGGGGCAGGCCCTAATGAAAAACTGTTTTTT,CASSQDIGAGPNEKLFF
NA,TRBJ2-1,TRBV13,TRBD1,TGTGCCAGCAGGGGGGCCCGATTGGGACAGGGTTACAATGAGCAGTTCTTC,CASRGARLGQGYNEQFF
NA,TRBJ1-4,TRBV3-1/TRBV3-2,NA,TGTGCCAGCAGCCCGGGGATCGGGAATATTGAACTGTTTTTT,CASSPGIGNIELFF
NA,TRBJ1-6,TRBV19,NA,TGTGCCAGTAGTATAGGATTTAAGAACGCAGGGGAGAGCTCACCCCTCCACTTT,CASSIGFKNAGESSPLHF
NA,TRBJ2-6,TRBV24-1,NA,TGTGCCACCAGTGGGGGCAGTGGGTACTCTGGGGCCAACGTCCTGACTTTC,CATSGGSGYSGANVLTF
NA,TRBJ2-1,TRBV28,TRBD2,TGTGCCAGCAATGAGCGGGGATACAATGAGCAGTTCTTC,CASNERGYNEQFF
NA,TRBJ1-2,TRBV6-4,NA,TGTGCCAGCAGTTTCGGCCTCGGGGGCTACACCTTC,CASSFGLGGYTF
once,TRBJ2-7,TRBV15,NA,TGTGCCACCAGCAGAGATAGCGTTGGGGAGCAGTACTTC,CATSRDSVGEQYF
NA,TRBJ1-1,TRBV3-1/TRBV3-2,NA,TGTGCCAGCAGCCAAGATCTATCGGCCCCTGAAGCTTTCTTT,CASSQDLSAPEAFF
NA,TRBJ2-4,TRBV11-2,NA,TGTGCCAGCAGCCCAGGGACTGGGCTAGCCAAAAACATTCAGTACTTC,CASSPGTGLAKNIQYF
NA,TRBJ2-7,TRBV7-2,NA,TGTGCCAGCAGCGCTCGGACAGCCCCTGAGTACTTC,CASSARTAPEYF